Listed here are 9 T cell receptor beta chains from one sample, sequenced in a study of spatial heterogeneity in lung cancer. Time point noted: sample taken at primary tumor resection. Unsorted tumor, nontumor lung tissue or cryopreserved PBMC supplied the whole RNA. One entry per CDR3 protein, called by TCRdb with MiXCR from the 5' RACE reads. The sample has tens of thousands of distinct CDR3 sequences, 12% seen once. The specimen was PBMCs, collected at surgery. These receptor sequences come from a male donor with early-stage non-small cell lung cancer.

This clonotype was found a few times. The V gene is TRBV7-9, the J gene TRBJ2-2; possibly TRBD2 for D (5 bases). This CDR3 spans 17 amino acids. The V gene's germline CDR1 is SEHNR and CDR2 FQNEAQ (reference sequence). V lost 4 bases and J lost 1, with 16 bases in between. The CDR3 sequence is CASSSGPGEQNTGELFF. The CDR3 DNA sequence: TGTGCCAGCAGCTCCGGCCCCGGGGAACAGAACACCGGGGAGCTGTTTTTT.

This chain uses TRBV12-3 or TRBV12-4 with TRBJ1-5; D gene ambiguous. The CDR3 runs 13 residues. The V and J ends lost 3 bases and 2 bases respectively, with 5 bases between them. The CDR3 nucleotides read TGTGCCAGCAGTTTTAGGCGCAATCAGCCCCAGCATTTT. This codes for CASSFRRNQPQHF.

This clonotype was detected a few times. The DNA for the CDR3 is TGTGCCAGCAGGCGCCAGGGGGTTAAGCAAGAGACCCAGTACTTC. Translating it yields CASRRQGVKQETQYF. The chain combines TRBV28 with TRBJ2-5, with 7 bases identical to TRBD1. This CDR3 is 15 amino acids long. Per the germline V gene, CDR1 is MDHEN and CDR2 is SYDVKM. After removal of 6 bases from V and 2 bases from J, the junction contained 9 bases not matched to a gene.

There are many counts of this clonotype. The rearrangement links TRBV6-1 to TRBJ2-1; D may be TRBD1 (5 bases). The CDR3 extends over 14 amino acids. V was clipped by 5 bases and J by 5 bases, with 13 bases between them. Germline CDR1 and CDR2: MNHNS and SASEGT. CDR3 amino acids: CASSTTQGDNEQFF. CDR3 nucleotide sequence: TGTGCCAGCAGTACTACCCAAGGGGACAATGAGCAGTTCTTC.

V usage is TRBV6-2 or TRBV6-3 and J usage is TRBJ2-5, with 11 bases lining up with TRBD2. Trimming at V came to 6 bases and at J to 4 bases, leaving 16 bases not matched to a gene. CDR1 and CDR2 (germline): MNHEY, SVGEGT. This CDR3 is built from 18 residues. The CDR3 DNA reads TGTGCCAGCAGGCTCAACGGGGGACTAGCGGAAGAAGCAGAGACCCAGTACTTC. It is translated as CASRLNGGLAEEAETQYF.

This clonotype turned up a few times. V and J are TRBV6-2 or TRBV6-3 and TRBJ2-7; 9 positions agree with TRBD2. The germline gives CDR1 MNHEY, CDR2 SVGEGT. J was trimmed by 3 bases and V by 8 bases; bases with no gene match: 8. The CDR3 spans 14 residues. In DNA, the CDR3 is TGTGCCAGCCGGGCTAGCGGGACAGTCTACGAGCAGTACTTC. Its protein is CASRASGTVYEQYF.

This clonotype was counted a few times. The gene calls are TRBV5-1 and TRBJ2-7; 8 nucleotides agree with TRBD1. This CDR3 region has 13 residues. Looked up from germline, CDR1 is SGHRS and CDR2 is YFSETQ. Trimming removed 3 bases from V and 5 bases from J; junction bases left unmatched: 4. CDR3 in DNA: TGCGCCAGCAGCTCCCAACAGGGGGACGAGCAGTACTTC. It is translated as CASSSQQGDEQYF.

The chain employs TRBV2 and TRBJ2-3, with 14 bases lining up with TRBD2. Germline lookup yields CDR1 SNHLY and CDR2 FYNNEI. The CDR3 is 14 amino acids. V gave up 5 bases and J gave up 8 bases; unmatched junction bases: 3. The DNA for the CDR3 is TGTGCCAGCAGTTCCGGACTAGCGGGGGGTACGCAGTATTTT. Protein: CASSSGLAGGTQYF.

Comment on this clonotype: Germline is not matched at one junction end, which may reflect a read error. The chain is built from TRBV10-2 and TRBJ1-1, with D uncertain. Germline loops: CDR1 WSHSY, CDR2 SAAADI. This CDR3 has 18 amino acids. CDR3 sequence reads: CVSSERSGPSGWNTEAFF. The CDR3 nucleotides read TGCGTCAGCAGTGAGCGATCCGGGCCCTCCGGTTGGAACACTGAAGCTTTCTTT.